This TCR beta chain was retrieved from a study of molecular identifiers for immune sequencing clone quantification. The study's findings and limits: Spiked Jurkat TCR RNA from one cell was reportedly detectable among roughly 910,000 naive cells.

In TCRdb, the PCR reads were re-called with MiXCR into one record per CDR3 protein. The table has approximately 670,000 distinct CDR3 sequences, just under 20% seen once; the top ten hold 0.85%. The CDR3 has 15 residues. Per the germline V gene, CDR1 is MNHEY and CDR2 is SMNVEV (reference sequence). With regard to this clonotype: Antigen specificity is unknown. One end of the junction varies from germline; a read error may be responsible.

The sequence was collected from a human donor in good health. Some libraries in this study had Jurkat cell RNA spiked in. Sequences were obtained from naive CD8+ T cells from blood, with Jurkat cell RNA spiked in. Regarding subset: FACS-sorted CD8+CD4-CCR7+CD45RA+ naive T cells. The chain recombines TRBV27 with TRBJ2-2; D unclear. The CDR3 is CASGLTAANTGELFF. CDR3 DNA: TGTGCCAGCGGTTTAACAGCCGCGAACACCGGGGAGCTGTTTTTT.